This T cell receptor beta chain originates from a study of human T cells and chemical hapten exposure. From the RACE reads, TCRdb called clonotypes with MiXCR, one entry per CDR3 protein. The sample includes more than 80,000 distinct CDR3 sequences, less than 11% of them seen just once. V shed 7 bases and J shed 5 bases, with 12 bases lying between them. Per the germline V gene, CDR1 is SQVTM and CDR2 is ANQGSEA. The CDR3 is 11 amino acids. This clonotype was observed a few times. Time point here: patch test 2, 6 weeks after DPC sensitization. Treatment denoted: therapeutic diphenylcyclopropenone sensitization with weekly scalp DPC.

The gene calls are TRBV29-1 and TRBJ2-7, with D possibly matching TRBD2 (6 bases). The sequence was collected from a woman between 45 and 65 years old with alopecia areata. Some clones in this sample may be carry-over from other donors' samples. The input for sequencing was whole blood, taken in connection with sensitization to the hapten diphenylcyclopropenone (DPC). This CDR3 reads CSGEVSHEQYF. Here the CDR3 DNA reads TGCAGCGGGGAGGTTAGCCACGAGCAGTACTTC.